Presented here are 21 T cell receptor beta chains from one specimen sequenced in a study of shared clonotypes between healthy human individuals. Positively selected for CCR7, the CD45RO-negative cells used as naive CD8 cells excluded terminally differentiated effector memory CD45RA+ cells. The repertoire was sequenced with immunoSEQ multiplex PCR; TCRdb's copy has only in-frame clones and lacks some. The sample lists around 1.9 million clones; about 93% were seen once. Material for sequencing was naive CD8+ T cells from PBMCs. Receptors were obtained from a man younger than 30 in good health. Some clones in this sample may be carry-over from other donors' samples.

The CDR3: CASSHARASNEKLFF. For the CDR3, the DNA is TGTGCCAGCAGCCACGCCCGGGCCTCTAATGAAAAACTGTTTTTT. This sequence joins TRBV7-8 and TRBJ1-4; no definite D call. V shed 5 bases and J shed 3 bases, with 13 bases lying between them. Germline-derived CDR1 and CDR2 are SGHVS and FQNEAQ. This CDR3 region has 15 residues.

V usage is TRBV10-3 and J usage is TRBJ2-1, with D maybe TRBD2 (6 bases). The length of the CDR3 is 17 residues. Germline V gives CDR1 ENHRY, CDR2 SYGVKD. The V end was cut by 4 bases, the J end by 4 bases, with 20 bases between. DNA for the CDR3: TGTGCCATCAGTGGAGCGGGTGGAAAGGGAACTTACAATGAGCAGTTCTTC. This sequence encodes CAISGAGGKGTYNEQFF.

V is TRBV28 and J is TRBJ2-7; 7 bases are shared with TRBD2. Unmatched junction bases numbered 9, after V lost 7 bases and J lost 0 bases. Germline CDR1 MDHEN, CDR2 SYDVKM. The CDR3 runs to 15 residues. CDR3 sequence reads: CASTLVGGSSYEQYF. The CDR3 nucleotides read TGTGCCAGCACCCTGGTGGGCGGGAGCTCCTACGAGCAGTACTTC.

V usage is TRBV7-8 and J usage is TRBJ2-2; 11 bases are shared with TRBD2. The CDR3 is 16 amino acids. The junction had 9 bases not matched to a gene; V was cut back by 5 bases and J by 7 bases. The germline gives CDR1 SGHVS, CDR2 FQNEAQ. The CDR3 region is CASSPALAGARGELFF. Here the CDR3 DNA reads TGTGCCAGCAGCCCCGCACTAGCGGGAGCCCGCGGGGAGCTGTTTTTT. Drawing the rest from reference TRBV7-8 and TRBJ2-2, the complete variable domain is GAGVSQSPRYKVAKRGQDVALRCDPISGHVSLFWYQQALGQGPEFLTYFQNEAQLDKSGLPSDRFFAERPEGSVSTLKIQRTQQEDSAVYLCASSPALAGARGELFFGEGSRLTVL.

The rearrangement links TRBV9 to TRBJ2-7; TRBD2 might be the D (6 bases). V lost 4 bases, J lost 6 bases, and 14 bases lay in between. This CDR3 contains 13 residues. Germline V gives CDR1 SGDLS, CDR2 YYNGEE. CDR3 DNA sequence: TGTGCCAGCAGCCATGGAGACGGGGGCGAGCAGTACTTC. Protein sequence: CASSHGDGGEQYF.

This sequence joins TRBV2 and TRBJ2-7, with 8 bases fitting TRBD2. CDR1 is SNHLY and CDR2 is FYNNEI in the germline V gene. The CDR3 is 18 amino acids. Trimming cost V 2 bases and J 5 bases; bases outside gene matches: 17. In DNA, the CDR3 is TGTGCCAGCAGTGAAAACCCGCCTTTAGCGGGGATGGGGAACGAGCAGTACTTC. The encoded protein is CASSENPPLAGMGNEQYF.

Concerning this clone itself: At the DNA level, this CDR3 is encoded by other sequences in the same sample as well. V gene TRBV28 combines with J gene TRBJ1-3; D not resolved. There are 14 residues in the CDR3. Germline CDR1 reads MDHEN; CDR2 reads SYDVKM. The V and J ends lost 6 bases and 0 bases respectively, with 9 bases between them. The CDR3 sequence is CASSLRGSGNTIYF. The CDR3 region has the DNA TGTGCCAGCAGCCTGCGGGGCTCTGGAAACACCATATATTTT. Filled out from reference TRBV28 and TRBJ1-3, the complete variable domain reads DVKVTQSSRYLVKRTGEKVFLECVQDMDHENMFWYRQDPGLGLRLIYFSYDVKMKEKGDIPEGYSVSREKKERFSLILESASTNQTSMYLCASSLRGSGNTIYFGEGSWLTVV.

The CDR3 nucleotides read TGTGCCAGCAGTTTTGGTCCCCCCTCCGAGCAGTACTTC. Protein sequence: CASSFGPPSEQYF. The chain carries TRBV27 and TRBJ2-7; D uncertain. This CDR3 has 13 amino acids. Germline CDR1 is MNHEY and CDR2 is SMNVEV (reference sequence). Trimming took 3 bases from V and 6 from J, leaving 12 bases between them.

With respect to this clone: Other DNA sequences of this sample code for an identical CDR3. The rearrangement joins TRBV7-9 to TRBJ2-7, with TRBD1 as a possible D gene (6 bases). The CDR3 is 14 residues long. Germline-derived CDR1 and CDR2 are SEHNR and FQNEAQ (reference sequence). The V end lost 5 bases, the J end lost 0 bases, and 11 bases lay between the germline ends. The CDR3 coding sequence is TGTGCCAGCAGCCATCGGGACACCTCCTACGAGCAGTACTTC. This translates into CASSHRDTSYEQYF.

V usage is TRBV9 and J usage is TRBJ1-3; TRBD1 matches at 7 bases. Germline-derived CDR1 and CDR2 are SGDLS and YYNGEE. This CDR3 spans 16 amino acids. V lost 4 bases, J lost 2 bases, and 9 bases stayed unmatched. For the CDR3, the DNA is TGTGCCAGCAGCCCAAGACAGGGAGCGGCTGGAAACACCATATATTTT. It yields the protein CASSPRQGAAGNTIYF.

This clone was seen once. The chain's CDR3 is CASSPHLGGETQYF. In nucleotides, the CDR3 is TGTGCCAGCAGTCCTCATTTAGGGGGGGAGACCCAGTACTTC. The V call is TRBV28, the J call TRBJ2-5; possibly TRBD1 or TRBD2 for D (6 bases each). Germline CDR1 reads MDHEN; CDR2 reads SYDVKM. The CDR3 length is 14 residues. Trimming shortened V by 5 bases and J by 5 bases, and 15 bases separated the two germline ends.

The chain has TRBV27 and TRBJ2-1; 8 bases line up with TRBD2. Germline V gene data show CDR1 as MNHEY and CDR2 as SMNVEV (reference sequence). CDR3 size: 17 residues. V shed 2 bases and J 2 bases; nucleotides not matched to a gene: 8. The CDR3 DNA reads as TGTGCCAGCAGTTTACAGGGTGTTAGCGGGACCTACAATGAGCAGTTCTTC. The encoded protein is CASSLQGVSGTYNEQFF.

This sequence joins TRBV28 and TRBJ2-3, with TRBD1 matching 8 bases. The CDR3 consists of 20 residues. Germline values: CDR1 MDHEN, CDR2 SYDVKM. The V and J ends lost 3 bases and 2 bases, in that order; junction bases with no gene match: 19. The CDR3 protein is CASSLRRGQGADDSTDTQYF. The CDR3 DNA reads TGTGCCAGCAGTTTGAGGAGGGGGCAGGGGGCTGATGACTCCACAGATACGCAGTATTTT. Based on the CDR3 plus reference TRBV28 and TRBJ2-3, the full variable domain is DVKVTQSSRYLVKRTGEKVFLECVQDMDHENMFWYRQDPGLGLRLIYFSYDVKMKEKGDIPEGYSVSREKKERFSLILESASTNQTSMYLCASSLRRGQGADDSTDTQYFGPGTRLTVL.

This clone was picked up a small number of times. V gene TRBV21-1 combines with J gene TRBJ2-7; the table's D call, TRBD1, has no DNA check behind it. TRBV21-1 counts as a pseudogene. This CDR3 contains 13 residues. The CDR3: CASRQGEYYEQYF. In DNA, the CDR3 is TGTGCCAGCAGACAGGGAGAATACTACGAGCAGTACTTC.

The V call is TRBV28, the J call TRBJ2-7, with D hard to call. V lost 6 bases, J lost 0 bases, and 12 bases lay in between. The germline V gene encodes CDR1 MDHEN and CDR2 SYDVKM. This CDR3 spans 14 amino acids. The CDR3 sequence is CASSLILSSYEQYF. The CDR3 DNA is TGTGCCAGCAGCCTTATTCTTAGCTCCTACGAGCAGTACTTC.

The CDR3 sequence is CSATGQLTNYGYTF. For the CDR3, the DNA is TGCAGCGCGACCGGACAGCTCACTAACTATGGCTACACCTTC. The rearrangement joins TRBV29-1 to TRBJ1-2; D may be TRBD1 (6 bases). V gave up 7 bases and J gave up 0 bases, with 15 bases separating them. The CDR3 is 14 amino acids. Looked up from germline, CDR1 is SQVTM and CDR2 is ANQGSEA.

The chain employs TRBV30 and TRBJ2-5; TRBD2 is a possible D gene (6 bases). V was trimmed by 1 base and J by 5 bases, leaving 17 bases between them. The germline gives CDR1 GTSNPN, CDR2 SVGIG (reference sequence). CDR3 size: 15 residues. CDR3 bases: TGTGCCTGGAGTGAGGGCGGGGCGAGCTGGGAGACCCAGTACTTC. Translation: CAWSEGGASWETQYF.

The genes are TRBV5-8 and TRBJ1-5; D is ambiguous. Deletions cut 4 bases from V and 6 bases from J, with 14 bases between. Germline loops: CDR1 SGHTS, CDR2 YDEGEE. The CDR3 has 14 amino acids. CDR3 protein: CASSLQQDSQPQHF. The CDR3 coding sequence is TGTGCCAGCAGCCTCCAGCAAGATAGTCAGCCCCAGCATTTT.

The gene calls are TRBV27 and TRBJ1-1; D is ambiguous. Trimming removed 5 bases from V and 2 bases from J, with 9 bases in between. The CDR3 consists of 13 residues. Germline CDR1 reads MNHEY; CDR2 reads SMNVEV (reference sequence). The CDR3 is CASSPLSNTEAFF. The DNA for the CDR3 is TGTGCCAGCAGTCCCTTAAGTAACACTGAAGCTTTCTTT.

The rearrangement uses TRBV5-4 and TRBJ2-2; D is unclear. The germline V gene encodes CDR1 SGHNT and CDR2 YYREEE (reference sequence). V lost 2 bases to trimming and J lost 6 bases, with 5 bases between them. CDR3 length: 12 residues. The CDR3 is CASSFPPGELFF. The DNA of the CDR3 is TGTGCCAGCAGCTTTCCTCCCGGGGAGCTGTTTTTT.

This clone has a handful of counts. The genes are TRBV28 and TRBJ1-1, with unresolved D. The CDR3 covers 12 residues. V shed 6 bases and J shed 6 bases, with 11 bases lying between them. CDR1 and CDR2 (germline): MDHEN, SYDVKM. For the CDR3, the DNA is TGTGCCAGCAGCATAAGAGGTCCTGAAGCTTTCTTT. Its translation is CASSIRGPEAFF.